This passage covers 15 T cell receptor beta chains from one sample sequenced in a study of OX40 agonist ivuxolimab in advanced cancers. Sequencing used immunoSEQ multiplex PCR; TCRdb keeps in-frame clones, though not all of them. Altogether about 48,000 clones are present, 85% being singletons, with the ten largest covering 9% to 10%. The input for sequencing was CD4+ or CD8+ T cells sorted from blood, taken in a trial of the OX40 agonist ivuxolimab. The origin of the receptors is an adult with an advanced solid tumor such as melanoma, head and neck, liver or kidney cancer.

The V call is TRBV15, the J call TRBJ2-3, with D tentatively TRBD1 (6 bases). Germline-derived CDR1 and CDR2 are LNHNV and YYDKDF (reference sequence). The CDR3 contains 16 residues. Trimming pared 3 bases from V and 5 bases from J, leaving 18 bases between. The CDR3 loop is CATSRKTEIRGDTQYF. CDR3 DNA sequence: TGTGCCACCAGCAGGAAGACAGAGATCAGGGGAGATACGCAGTATTTT.

The chain has TRBV5-1 and TRBJ1-4; 8 nucleotides align to TRBD1. Germline CDR1 SGHRS, CDR2 YFSETQ. The trim removed 0 bases at V and 1 base at J, leaving 5 bases unmatched. The CDR3 loop spans 17 amino acids. The CDR3 coding sequence is TGCGCCAGCAGCTTGGGAGCAGGGGGCGGAACTAATGAAAAACTGTTTTTT. Translation gives CASSLGAGGGTNEKLFF.

The rearrangement links TRBV11-2 to TRBJ1-2; 7 bases agree with TRBD1. The CDR3 is made up of 17 amino acids. The germline CDR1 and CDR2 sequences are SGHAT and FQNNGV. J was trimmed by 8 bases and V by 6 bases; bases with no gene match: 21. This CDR3 reads CASSRFTGDRTLTGYTF. The CDR3 DNA reads TGTGCCAGCAGTCGTTTCACAGGGGACAGAACCCTAACCGGCTACACCTTC.

The chain employs TRBV28 and TRBJ1-1; weak D call: TRBD1 (5 bases). The germline V gene has CDR1 MDHEN and CDR2 SYDVKM. Deletions cut 4 bases from V and 6 bases from J, with 18 bases between. The CDR3 is 15 residues long. CDR3 DNA: TGTGCCAGCAGTTCCCTTGGGGGTTGGGGCGCTGAAGCTTTCTTT. It translates to CASSSLGGWGAEAFF.

This rearrangement joins TRBV2 to TRBJ2-7; weak D call: TRBD2 (6 bases). V dropped 6 bases and J dropped 4 bases, with 7 bases sitting between them. This CDR3 region has 11 residues. Germline V gene data show CDR1 as SNHLY and CDR2 as FYNNEI. As DNA, the CDR3 is TGTGCCAGCAGGGGGGGTTACGAGCAGTACTTC. Residues: CASRGGYEQYF.

This clone was found a few times. The CDR3 loop reads CASSEAETGKIQPQHF. CDR3 bases: TGTGCCAGCAGTGAAGCGGAAACAGGGAAAATCCAGCCCCAGCATTTT. The gene calls are TRBV2 and TRBJ1-5; maybe TRBD1 (6 bases). CDR1 and CDR2 (germline): SNHLY, FYNNEI. The V gene lost 0 bases and the J gene lost 7 bases, with 16 bases spanning the gap. CDR3 size: 16 residues.

J is TRBJ1-5 and V is TRBV5-1, with D possibly being TRBD1 (5 bases). The CDR3 has 14 amino acids. The germline gives CDR1 SGHRS, CDR2 YFSETQ. Trimming shortened V by 4 bases and J by 5 bases, and 13 bases separated the two germline ends. CDR3 in amino acids: CASSPGTEHQPQHF. CDR3 DNA sequence: TGCGCCAGCAGCCCCGGGACGGAGCATCAGCCCCAGCATTTT.

The chain has TRBV5-4 and TRBJ2-7, with 10 bases fitting TRBD2. Germline V gene sequence: CDR1 SGHNT, CDR2 YYREEE (reference sequence). CDR3 size: 14 residues. Trimming took 3 bases from V and 3 from J; bases not matched to a gene: 3. The CDR3 DNA sequence: TGTGCCAGCAGCTCGACTAGCGGGCTCTACGAGCAGTACTTC. It yields the protein CASSSTSGLYEQYF.

V and J are TRBV7-3 and TRBJ2-2, with D unresolved. The V end lost 3 bases, the J end lost 4 bases, and 12 bases lay between the germline ends. Germline loops: CDR1 SGHTA, CDR2 FQGTGA. The CDR3 is made up of 15 amino acids. In DNA, the CDR3 is TGTGCCAGCAGCTTCGGCTGGAGTGGCACCGGGGAGCTGTTTTTT. The encoded protein is CASSFGWSGTGELFF.

The chain couples TRBV14 to TRBJ2-5; D is perhaps TRBD1 (6 bases). Germline lookup yields CDR1 SGHDN and CDR2 FVKESK. This CDR3 comprises 15 residues. The germline V and J ends were trimmed by 4 bases and 5 bases, with 17 bases remaining between them. The CDR3 sequence is CASSPAPTGLETQYF. The CDR3 nucleotides are TGTGCCAGCAGCCCCGCCCCGACAGGTTTGGAGACCCAGTACTTC.

The chain employs TRBV7-2 and TRBJ1-5, with D unclear. Per the germline V gene, CDR1 is SGHTA and CDR2 is FQGNSA. Deletions cut 1 base from V and 6 bases from J, with 7 bases between. CDR3 length: 13 residues. CDR3 residues: CASSLEGGQPQHF. CDR3 bases: TGTGCCAGCAGCTTAGAGGGCGGTCAGCCCCAGCATTTT.

This clone turned up a few times. The gene calls are TRBV28 and TRBJ2-4; D is ambiguous. Germline loops: CDR1 MDHEN, CDR2 SYDVKM. The germline V and J ends were trimmed by 2 bases and 1 base, with 6 bases remaining between them. The CDR3 sequence is 14 residues long. The CDR3 protein is CASSLRVAKNIQYF. CDR3 nucleotide sequence: TGTGCCAGCAGTTTAAGGGTGGCCAAAAACATTCAGTACTTC.

The chain combines TRBV27 with TRBJ2-7; TRBD1 matches at 10 bases. From germline, CDR1 is MNHEY and CDR2 SMNVEV (reference sequence). V lost 2 bases, J lost 1 base, and 11 bases stayed unmatched. The CDR3 loop spans 18 amino acids. The CDR3 spells CASSLKPTTGGSSYEQYF. CDR3 in DNA: TGTGCCAGCAGTTTAAAGCCAACGACAGGGGGCTCTTCCTACGAGCAGTACTTC.

The V gene is TRBV7-2, the J gene TRBJ2-7; tentative D call: TRBD2 (6 bases). Trimming removed 5 bases at V and 6 bases at J, with 20 bases between. The CDR3 consists of 15 residues. The germline gives CDR1 SGHTA, CDR2 FQGNSA. The CDR3 coding sequence is TGTGCCAGCAGCCTTAGGTCGGGGGAGAGTTCCGAGCAGTACTTC. Residues: CASSLRSGESSEQYF.

The chain uses TRBV7-8 and TRBJ1-2; perhaps TRBD1 as D (5 bases). The CDR3 loop spans 14 amino acids. The germline V and J ends were trimmed by 1 base and 5 bases, with 11 bases remaining between them. The V gene's germline CDR1 is SGHVS and CDR2 FQNEAQ. The CDR3 nucleotides read TGTGCCAGCAGCTTAGACAGGCTCTCATATGGCTACACCTTC. Translation: CASSLDRLSYGYTF.